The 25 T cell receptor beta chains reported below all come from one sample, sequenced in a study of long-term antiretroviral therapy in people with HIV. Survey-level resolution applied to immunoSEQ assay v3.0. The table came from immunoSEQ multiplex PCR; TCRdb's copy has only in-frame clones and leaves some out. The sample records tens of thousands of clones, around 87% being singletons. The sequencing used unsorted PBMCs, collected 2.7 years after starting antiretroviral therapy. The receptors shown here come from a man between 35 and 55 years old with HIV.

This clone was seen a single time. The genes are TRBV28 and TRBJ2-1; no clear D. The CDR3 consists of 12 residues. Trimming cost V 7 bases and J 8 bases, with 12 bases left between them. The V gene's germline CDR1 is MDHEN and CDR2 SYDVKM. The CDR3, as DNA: TGTGCCAGCACCGTACGGAACCATGAGCAGTTCTTC. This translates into CASTVRNHEQFF.

The CDR3 region is CASSYTKGGSPLHF. CDR3 sequence (DNA): TGTGCCAGCAGCTACACCAAAGGCGGTTCACCCCTCCACTTT. The J gene is TRBJ1-6, the V gene TRBV14, with no clear D. In germline, CDR1 is SGHDN, CDR2 FVKESK. The CDR3 loop spans 14 amino acids. Deletions cut 5 bases from V and 9 bases from J, with 14 bases between.

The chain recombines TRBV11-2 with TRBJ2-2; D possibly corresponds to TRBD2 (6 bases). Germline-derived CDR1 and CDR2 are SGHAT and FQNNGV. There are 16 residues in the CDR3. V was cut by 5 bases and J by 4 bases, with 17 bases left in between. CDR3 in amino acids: CASSIGHAGTTGELFF. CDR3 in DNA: TGTGCCAGCAGCATCGGACACGCGGGGACCACCGGGGAGCTGTTTTTT.

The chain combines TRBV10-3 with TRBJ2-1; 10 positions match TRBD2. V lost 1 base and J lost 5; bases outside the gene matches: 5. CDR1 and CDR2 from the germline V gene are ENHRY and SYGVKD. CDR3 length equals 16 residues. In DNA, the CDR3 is TGTGCCATCAGTGAGTACAGGACTAGCGGTAACAATGAGCAGTTCTTC. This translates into CAISEYRTSGNNEQFF.

CDR3 sequence: CASSLGQGVGEKLFF. CDR3 in DNA: TGTGCCAGCAGCTTAGGACAGGGGGTTGGTGAAAAACTGTTTTTT. The J gene is TRBJ1-4, the V gene TRBV5-4; 10 nucleotides match TRBD1. The CDR3 length is 15 residues. Trimming removed 2 bases from V and 7 bases from J; junction bases left unmatched: 5. Germline CDR1 reads SGHNT; CDR2 reads YYREEE (reference sequence).

The CDR3 here is CASKQVHSPLHF. Written as DNA, the CDR3 is TGTGCCAGCAAACAGGTCCATTCACCCCTCCACTTT. V is TRBV28 and J is TRBJ1-6; the D gene is possibly TRBD1 (5 bases). The germline gives CDR1 MDHEN, CDR2 SYDVKM. V was clipped by 7 bases and J by 8 bases, with 9 bases between them. The CDR3 extends over 12 amino acids.

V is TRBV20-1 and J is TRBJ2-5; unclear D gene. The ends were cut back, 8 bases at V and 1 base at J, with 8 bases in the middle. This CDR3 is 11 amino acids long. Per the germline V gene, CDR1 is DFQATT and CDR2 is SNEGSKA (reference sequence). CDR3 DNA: TGCAGTCTGCATACCCAAGAGACCCAGTACTTC. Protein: CSLHTQETQYF.

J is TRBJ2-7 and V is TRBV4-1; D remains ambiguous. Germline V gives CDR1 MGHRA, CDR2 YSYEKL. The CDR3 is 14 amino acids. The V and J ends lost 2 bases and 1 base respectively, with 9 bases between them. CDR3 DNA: TGCGCCAGCAGCCAATTACTGGGATCCTACGAGCAGTACTTC. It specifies CASSQLLGSYEQYF.

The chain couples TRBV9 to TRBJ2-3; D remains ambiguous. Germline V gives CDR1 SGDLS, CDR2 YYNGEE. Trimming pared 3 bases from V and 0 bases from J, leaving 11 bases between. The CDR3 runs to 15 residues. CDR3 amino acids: CASSGLRMSTDTQYF. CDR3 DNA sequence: TGTGCCAGCAGCGGGCTGCGGATGAGCACAGATACGCAGTATTTT. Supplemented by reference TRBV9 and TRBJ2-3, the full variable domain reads DSGVTQTPKHLITATGQRVTLRCSPRSGDLSVYWYQQSLDQGLQFLIQYYNGEERAKGNILERFSAQQFPDLHSELNLSSLELGDSALYFCASSGLRMSTDTQYFGPGTRLTVL.

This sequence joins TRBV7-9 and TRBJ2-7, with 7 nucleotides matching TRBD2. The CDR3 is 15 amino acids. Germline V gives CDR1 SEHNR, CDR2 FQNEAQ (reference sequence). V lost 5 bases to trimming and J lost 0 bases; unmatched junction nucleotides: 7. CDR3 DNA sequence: TGTGCCAGCAGCCGGGGGGAAGGGATCTCCTACGAGCAGTACTTC. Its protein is CASSRGEGISYEQYF. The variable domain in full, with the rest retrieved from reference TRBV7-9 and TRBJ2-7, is DTGVSQNPRHKITKRGQNVTFRCDPISEHNRLYWYRQTLGQGPEFLTYFQNEAQLEKSRLLSDRFSAERPKGSFSTLEIQRTEQGDSAMYLCASSRGEGISYEQYFGPGTRLTVT.

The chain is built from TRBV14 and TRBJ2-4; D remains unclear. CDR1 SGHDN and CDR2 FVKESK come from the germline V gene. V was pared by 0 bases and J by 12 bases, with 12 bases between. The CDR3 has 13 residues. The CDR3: CASSQENSLSQYF. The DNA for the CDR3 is TGTGCCAGCAGCCAAGAAAACAGTTTAAGTCAGTACTTC.

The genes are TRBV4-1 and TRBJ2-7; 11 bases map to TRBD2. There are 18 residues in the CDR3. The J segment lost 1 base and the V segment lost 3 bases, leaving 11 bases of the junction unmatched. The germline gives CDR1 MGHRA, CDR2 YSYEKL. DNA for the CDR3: TGCGCCAGCAGCCACCCTACTAGCGGGGGCCCCCTTTCCTACGAGCAGTACTTC. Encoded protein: CASSHPTSGGPLSYEQYF.

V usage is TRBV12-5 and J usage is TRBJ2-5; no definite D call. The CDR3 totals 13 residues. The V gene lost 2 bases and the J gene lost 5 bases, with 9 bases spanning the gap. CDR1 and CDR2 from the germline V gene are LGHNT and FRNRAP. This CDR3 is CASGLPEVETQYF. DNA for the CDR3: TGTGCTAGTGGTTTGCCGGAAGTGGAGACCCAGTACTTC.

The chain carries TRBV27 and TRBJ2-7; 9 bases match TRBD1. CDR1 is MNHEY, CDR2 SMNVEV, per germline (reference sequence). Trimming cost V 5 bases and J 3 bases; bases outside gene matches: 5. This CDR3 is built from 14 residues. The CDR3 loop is CASSPVTGGYEQYF. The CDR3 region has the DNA TGTGCCAGCAGTCCTGTGACAGGGGGCTACGAGCAGTACTTC.

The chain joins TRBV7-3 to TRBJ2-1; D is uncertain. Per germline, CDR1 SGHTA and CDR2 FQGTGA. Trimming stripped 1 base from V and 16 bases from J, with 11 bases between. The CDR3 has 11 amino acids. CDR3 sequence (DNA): TGTGCCAGCAGCTTAAGGGCCAACCAATTCTTC. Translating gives CASSLRANQFF.

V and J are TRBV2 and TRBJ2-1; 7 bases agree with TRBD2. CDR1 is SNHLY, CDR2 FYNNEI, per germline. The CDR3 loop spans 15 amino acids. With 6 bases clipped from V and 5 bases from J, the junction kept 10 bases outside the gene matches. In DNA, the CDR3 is TGTGCCAGCAGGTTCGGCGGGAGAGTTGACAATGAGCAGTTCTTC. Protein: CASRFGGRVDNEQFF. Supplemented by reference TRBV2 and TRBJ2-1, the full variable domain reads EPEVTQTPSHQVTQMGQEVILRCVPISNHLYFYWYRQILGQKVEFLVSFYNNEISEKSEIFDDQFSVERPDGSNFTLKIRSTKLEDSAMYFCASRFGGRVDNEQFFGPGTRLTVL.

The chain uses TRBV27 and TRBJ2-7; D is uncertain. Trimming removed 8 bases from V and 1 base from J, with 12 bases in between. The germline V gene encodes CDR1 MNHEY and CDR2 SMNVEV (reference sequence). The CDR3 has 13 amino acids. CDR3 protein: CASGSGVSYEQYF. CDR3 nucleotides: TGTGCCAGCGGCTCTGGGGTTTCCTACGAGCAGTACTTC.

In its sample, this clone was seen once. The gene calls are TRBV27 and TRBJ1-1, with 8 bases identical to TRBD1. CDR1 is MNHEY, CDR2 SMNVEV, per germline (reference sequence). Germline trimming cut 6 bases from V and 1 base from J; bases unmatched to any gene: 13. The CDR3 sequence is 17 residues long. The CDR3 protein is CASSTDRGRVGNTEAFF. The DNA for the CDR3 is TGTGCCAGCAGCACCGACAGGGGAAGGGTGGGGAACACTGAAGCTTTCTTT.

As DNA, the CDR3 is TGTGCCAGCATTGATCGGCGTAACTATGGCTACACCTTC. Translating it yields CASIDRRNYGYTF. The V call is TRBV28, the J call TRBJ1-2; no clear D gene. The V end was cut by 7 bases, the J end by 1 base, with 10 bases between. The CDR3 is 13 residues long. The germline gives CDR1 MDHEN, CDR2 SYDVKM.

DNA of the CDR3: TGCGCCAGCAGCAAGGACAGGAGGCTTATCGCGAACACCGGGGAGCTGTTTTTT. Encoded protein: CASSKDRRLIANTGELFF. This chain links TRBV4-1 with TRBJ2-2; 7 bases match TRBD1. V shed 5 bases, J shed 0 bases, and the junction held 12 bases outside the gene matches. This CDR3 is built from 18 residues. Germline CDR1 and CDR2: MGHRA and YSYEKL.

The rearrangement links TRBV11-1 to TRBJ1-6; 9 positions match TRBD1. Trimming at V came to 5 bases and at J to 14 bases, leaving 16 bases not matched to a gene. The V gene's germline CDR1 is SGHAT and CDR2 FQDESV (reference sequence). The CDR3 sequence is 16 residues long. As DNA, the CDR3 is TGTGCCAGCAGCCGACATACAGGGGGCTTTCTCCCAGCCCTCCACTTT. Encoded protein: CASSRHTGGFLPALHF.

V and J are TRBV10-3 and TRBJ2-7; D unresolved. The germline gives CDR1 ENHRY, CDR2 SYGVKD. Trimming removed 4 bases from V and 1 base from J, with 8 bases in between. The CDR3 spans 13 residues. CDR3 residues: CAISGVSSYEQYF. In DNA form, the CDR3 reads TGTGCCATCAGTGGGGTCAGTTCCTACGAGCAGTACTTC.

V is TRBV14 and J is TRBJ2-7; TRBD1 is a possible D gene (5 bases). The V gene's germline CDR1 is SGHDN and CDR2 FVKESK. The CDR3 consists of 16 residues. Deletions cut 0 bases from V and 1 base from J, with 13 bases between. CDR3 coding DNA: TGTGCCAGCAGCCAAGATAGGGGCGGAGCATCCTACGAGCAGTACTTC. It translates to CASSQDRGGASYEQYF.

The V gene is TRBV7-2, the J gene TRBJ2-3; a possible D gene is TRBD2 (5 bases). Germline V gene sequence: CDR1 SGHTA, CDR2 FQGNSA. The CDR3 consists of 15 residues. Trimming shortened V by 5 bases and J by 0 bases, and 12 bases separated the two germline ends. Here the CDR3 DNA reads TGTGCCAGCAGCCCACTACCGGGGAGCACAGATACGCAGTATTTT. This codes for CASSPLPGSTDTQYF.

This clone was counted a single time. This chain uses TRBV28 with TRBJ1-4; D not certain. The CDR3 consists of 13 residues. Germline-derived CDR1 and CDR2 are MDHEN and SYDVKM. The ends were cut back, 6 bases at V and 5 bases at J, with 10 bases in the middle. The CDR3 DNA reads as TGTGCCAGCAGGATAGGTTCCAATGAAAAACTGTTTTTT. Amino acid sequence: CASRIGSNEKLFF.